Sequencing of this TCR beta chain was carried out in a study of PD-1 blockade in classical Hodgkin lymphoma. Study-wide background: Patients got intravenous nivolumab 3 mg/kg every 2 weeks. Findings and caveats of the study: After ASCT, patients who started nivolumab under 1 year later were excluded. Reports indicated that newly diagnosed patients had lower baseline TCR diversity than healthy donors did. Complete responders started with a diversity level that resembled newly diagnosed patients at baseline.

Using immunoSEQ multiplex PCR, the repertoire was profiled, and TCRdb retains in-frame clones only, with some absent. The sample has 70,000 to 80,000 clones, about 92% seen once. The V gene's germline CDR1 is SGDLS and CDR2 YYNGEE. CDR3 length: 15 residues. The V gene end was trimmed by 3 bases and the J gene end by 1 base; junction bases not matched to a gene: 0. This clone was detected only once. Its antigen remains unknown. Each of the patients experienced relapse following autologous stem cell transplantation, and their brentuximab vedotin exposure differed. This chain links TRBV9 with TRBJ2-2, with TRBD2 matching over 10 bases. The clonotype comes from a human donor with classical Hodgkin lymphoma. The sequences come from peripheral blood mononuclear cells (PBMCs), collected at baseline. The CDR3 spells CASSGTSGNTGELFF. The CDR3 DNA reads as TGTGCCAGCAGCGGGACTAGCGGGAACACCGGGGAGCTGTTTTTT.